Following are 9 T cell receptor beta chains from one sample sequenced in a study of cytomegalovirus exposure and HLA in healthy donors. 13 Jbeta primers and 60 Vbeta primers were used for the PCR. Clones were sequenced by immunoSEQ multiplex PCR, and TCRdb holds only the in-frame ones, with some missing. Seen here are about 160,000 clones, about 80% observed once, and the top ten hold approximately 1.5%. The sequenced material came from PBMCs. These receptors were obtained from a man in his forties or fifties in good health and CMV-seronegative.

The J gene is TRBJ2-5, the V gene TRBV5-6, with 10 bases aligning to TRBD1. The end of the DNA is better explained by TRBJ2-7, so the J call may be wrong. Germline V lookup: CDR1 SGHDT, CDR2 YYEEEE. CDR3 length: 14 amino acids. This CDR3 reads CASSQGQGTDEQYF. The CDR3 DNA is TGTGCCAGCAGCCAGGGACAGGGGACGGACGAGCAGTACTTC.

This chain uses TRBV28 with TRBJ2-7; 7 positions match TRBD2. Germline CDR1 is MDHEN and CDR2 is SYDVKM. This CDR3 comprises 15 residues. Unmatched junction bases numbered 8, after V lost 6 bases and J lost 0 bases. The CDR3 here is CASSPSGAISYEQYF. Here the CDR3 DNA reads TGTGCCAGCAGCCCCAGCGGGGCTATCTCCTACGAGCAGTACTTC.

The J gene is TRBJ1-2, the V gene TRBV30; D call uncertain. The CDR3 sequence is 14 residues long. CDR1 is GTSNPN and CDR2 is SVGIG in the germline V gene (reference sequence). V was shortened by 1 base and J by 9 bases, with 18 bases between the two germline ends. The CDR3 reads CAWSAQVSNIRYTF. CDR3 DNA sequence: TGTGCCTGGAGTGCCCAGGTATCCAATATTCGCTACACCTTC.

V usage is TRBV5-6 and J usage is TRBJ1-1; D perhaps matches TRBD1 (6 bases). Germline CDR1 reads SGHDT; CDR2 reads YYEEEE. The CDR3 loop spans 15 amino acids. V shed 4 bases and J shed 5 bases, with 18 bases lying between them. CDR3 sequence (DNA): TGTGCCAGCAGCCCGGGGGGCGGGTATGGGACTGAAGCTTTCTTT. This encodes CASSPGGGYGTEAFF.

This sequence joins TRBV9 and TRBJ2-6; D gene unclear. Trimming removed 0 bases at V and 2 bases at J, with 6 bases between. The germline CDR1 and CDR2 sequences are SGDLS and YYNGEE. CDR3 length: 15 amino acids. The CDR3, as DNA: TGTGCCAGCAGCGTAGCAGTTACTGGGGCCAACGTCCTGACTTTC. It translates to CASSVAVTGANVLTF.

The chain couples TRBV21-1 to TRBJ2-1; the table's D call, TRBD2, has no DNA check behind it. TRBV21-1 is a documented pseudogene. The CDR3 spans 14 residues. The CDR3 here is CASSKLDGYNEQFF. In nucleotides, the CDR3 is TGTGCCAGCAGCAAACTAGACGGATACAATGAGCAGTTCTTC.

This chain's CDR3 is CASSRLAGGVYEQYF. In DNA form, the CDR3 reads TGTGCCAGTAGTCGACTAGCGGGAGGCGTCTACGAGCAGTACTTC. The chain links TRBV19 to TRBJ2-7, with 13 bases lining up with TRBD2. Germline V lookup: CDR1 LNHDA, CDR2 SQIVND (reference sequence). The CDR3 totals 15 residues. The trim removed 5 bases at V and 3 bases at J, leaving 4 bases unmatched.

The chain combines TRBV2 with TRBJ1-5; tentatively, D is TRBD1 (6 bases). The CDR3 sequence is 15 residues long. Per the germline V gene, CDR1 is SNHLY and CDR2 is FYNNEI. The V end lost 6 bases, the J end lost 4 bases, and 16 bases lay between the germline ends. The CDR3 coding sequence is TGTGCCAGCAGGGACGGGGGGGCCGGAAATCAGCCCCAGCATTTT. Amino acids: CASRDGGAGNQPQHF.

On this clone: The same CDR3 also results from other DNA sequences found in this sample. The chain links TRBV7-2 to TRBJ1-5, with D perhaps matching TRBD1 (5 bases). The V gene's germline CDR1 is SGHTA and CDR2 FQGNSA. CDR3 length: 15 amino acids. V lost 1 base, J lost 1 base, and 8 bases lay in between. This CDR3 is CASSLGQLSNQPQHF. In DNA, the CDR3 is TGTGCCAGCAGCTTAGGACAGTTAAGCAATCAGCCCCAGCATTTT.